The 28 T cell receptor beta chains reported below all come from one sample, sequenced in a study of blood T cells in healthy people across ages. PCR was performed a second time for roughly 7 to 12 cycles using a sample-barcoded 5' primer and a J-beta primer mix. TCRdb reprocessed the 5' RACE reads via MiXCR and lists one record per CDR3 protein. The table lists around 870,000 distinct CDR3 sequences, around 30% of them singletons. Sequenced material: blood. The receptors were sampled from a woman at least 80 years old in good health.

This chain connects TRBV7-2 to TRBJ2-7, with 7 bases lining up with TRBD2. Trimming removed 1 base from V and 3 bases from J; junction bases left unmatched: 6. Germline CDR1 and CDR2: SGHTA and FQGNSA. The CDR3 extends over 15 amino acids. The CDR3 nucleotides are TGTGCCAGCAGCTTAGGGGTAGCGGGCCTCTACGAGCAGTACTTC. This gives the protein CASSLGVAGLYEQYF.

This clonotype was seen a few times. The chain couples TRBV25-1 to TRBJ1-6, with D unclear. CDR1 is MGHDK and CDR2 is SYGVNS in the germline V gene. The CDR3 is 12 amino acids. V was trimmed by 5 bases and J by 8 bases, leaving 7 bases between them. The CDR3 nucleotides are TGTGCCAGCAGTAAAGGGCATTCACCCCTCCACTTT. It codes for CASSKGHSPLHF.

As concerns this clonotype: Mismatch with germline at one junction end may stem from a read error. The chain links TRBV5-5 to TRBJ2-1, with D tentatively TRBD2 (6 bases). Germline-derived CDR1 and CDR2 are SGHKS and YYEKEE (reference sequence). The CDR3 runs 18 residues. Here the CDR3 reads CASGLGGSRPRLNNEQFF. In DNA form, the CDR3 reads TGTGCCAGCGGCTTGGGGGGTTCCAGGCCTCGGCTTAACAATGAGCAGTTCTTC. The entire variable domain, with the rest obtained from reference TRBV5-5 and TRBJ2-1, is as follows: DAGVTQSPTHLIKTRGQQVTLRCSPISGHKSVSWYQQVLGQGPQFIFQYYEKEERGRGNFPDRFSARQFPNYSSELNVNALLLGDSALYLCASGLGGSRPRLNNEQFFGPGTRLTVL.

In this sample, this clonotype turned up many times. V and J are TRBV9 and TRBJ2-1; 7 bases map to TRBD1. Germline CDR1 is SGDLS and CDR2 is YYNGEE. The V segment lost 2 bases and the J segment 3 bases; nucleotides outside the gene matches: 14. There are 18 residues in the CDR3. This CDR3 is CASSVGLQGWVGYNEQFF. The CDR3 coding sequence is TGTGCCAGCAGCGTCGGGCTACAGGGGTGGGTTGGCTACAATGAGCAGTTCTTC.

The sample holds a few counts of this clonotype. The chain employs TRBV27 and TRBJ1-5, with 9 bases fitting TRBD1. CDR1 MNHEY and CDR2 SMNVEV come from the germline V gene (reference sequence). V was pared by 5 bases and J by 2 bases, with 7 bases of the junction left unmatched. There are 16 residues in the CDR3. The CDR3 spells CASSPDRGLGNQPQHF. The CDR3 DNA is TGTGCCAGCAGTCCGGACAGGGGTTTGGGCAATCAGCCCCAGCATTTT.

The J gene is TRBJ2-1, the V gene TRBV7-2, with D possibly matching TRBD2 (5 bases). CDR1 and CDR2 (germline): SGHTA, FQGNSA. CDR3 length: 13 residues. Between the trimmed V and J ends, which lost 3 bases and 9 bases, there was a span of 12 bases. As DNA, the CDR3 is TGTGCCAGCAGCTTCCTTCCGGAGGTTGAGCAGTTCTTC. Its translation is CASSFLPEVEQFF.

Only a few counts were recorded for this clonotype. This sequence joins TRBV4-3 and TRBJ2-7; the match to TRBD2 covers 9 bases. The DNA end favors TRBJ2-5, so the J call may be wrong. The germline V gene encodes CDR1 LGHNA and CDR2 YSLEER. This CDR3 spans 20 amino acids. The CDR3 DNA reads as TGCGCCAGCAGCCAAGAAGGCAGCCTTTGCGGGGGGGATACTCAAGAGACCCAGTACTTC. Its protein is CASSQEGSLCGGDTQETQYF.

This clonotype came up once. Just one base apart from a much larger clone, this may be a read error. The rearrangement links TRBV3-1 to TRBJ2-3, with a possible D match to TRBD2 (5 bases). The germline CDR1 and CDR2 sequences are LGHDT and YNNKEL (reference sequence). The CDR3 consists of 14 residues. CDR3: CVSSPGLPADTQYF. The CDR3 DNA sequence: TGTGTCAGCAGCCCCGGACTTCCTGCAGATACGCAGTATTTT.

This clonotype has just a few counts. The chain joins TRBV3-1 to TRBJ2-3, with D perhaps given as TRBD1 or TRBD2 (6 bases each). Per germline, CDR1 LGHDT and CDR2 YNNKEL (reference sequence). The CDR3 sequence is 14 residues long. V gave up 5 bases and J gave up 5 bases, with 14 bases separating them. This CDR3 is CASSTRGPLDTQYF. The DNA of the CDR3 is TGTGCCAGCAGCACTCGGGGGCCTTTAGATACGCAGTATTTT.

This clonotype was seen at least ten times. CDR3 protein: CASSYSGGGAQGSTDTQYF. The CDR3 DNA is TGTGCCAGCAGTTACTCGGGCGGGGGGGCCCAAGGTAGCACAGATACGCAGTATTTT. The V gene is TRBV6-6, the J gene TRBJ2-3, with 9 bases fitting TRBD2. Germline V gene sequence: CDR1 MNHNY, CDR2 SVGAGI (reference sequence). Losses at the gene ends were 0 bases for V and 0 bases for J; bases not matched to a gene: 10. The CDR3 is made up of 19 amino acids.

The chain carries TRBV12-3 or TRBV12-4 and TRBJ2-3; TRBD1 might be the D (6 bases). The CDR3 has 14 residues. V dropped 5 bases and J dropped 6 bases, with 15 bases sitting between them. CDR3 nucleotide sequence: TGTGCCAGCAGTCCGGGACAATCTCCGGATACGCAGTATTTT. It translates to CASSPGQSPDTQYF.

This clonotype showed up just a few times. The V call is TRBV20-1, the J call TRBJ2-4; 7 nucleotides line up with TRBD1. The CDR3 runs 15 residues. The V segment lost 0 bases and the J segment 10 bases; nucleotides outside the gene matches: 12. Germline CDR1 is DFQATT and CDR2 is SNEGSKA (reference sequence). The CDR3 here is CSARETGASRHIQYF. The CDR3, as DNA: TGCAGTGCTAGAGAAACAGGGGCTTCCCGTCATATTCAGTACTTC.

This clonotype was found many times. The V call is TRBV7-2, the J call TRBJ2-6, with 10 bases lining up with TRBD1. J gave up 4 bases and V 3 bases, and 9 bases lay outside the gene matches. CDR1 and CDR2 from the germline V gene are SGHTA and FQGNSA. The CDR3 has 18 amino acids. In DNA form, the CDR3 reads TGTGCCAGCAGCTTTGACAGGGGGCGAAGGTCCGGGGCCAACGTCCTGACTTTC. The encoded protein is CASSFDRGRRSGANVLTF. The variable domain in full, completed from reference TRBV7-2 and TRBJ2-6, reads GAGVSQSPSNKVTEKGKDVELRCDPISGHTALYWYRQSLGQGLEFLIYFQGNSAPDKSGLPSDRFSAERTGGSVSTLTIQRTQQEDSAVYLCASSFDRGRRSGANVLTFGAGSRLTVL.

The CDR3 DNA reads as TGCAGTGCTAGTAAGGGGCGCGGCAATCAGCCCCAGCATTTT. It yields the protein CSASKGRGNQPQHF. The chain uses TRBV20-1 and TRBJ1-5, with D possibly matching TRBD1 (5 bases). The CDR3 contains 14 residues. Germline V lookup: CDR1 DFQATT, CDR2 SNEGSKA (reference sequence). Trimming pared 3 bases from V and 2 bases from J, leaving 11 bases between.

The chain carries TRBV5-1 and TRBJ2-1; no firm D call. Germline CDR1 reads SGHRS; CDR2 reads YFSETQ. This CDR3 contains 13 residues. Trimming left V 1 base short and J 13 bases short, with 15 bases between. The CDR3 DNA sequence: TGCGCCAGCAGCTTGCGCTTACAAGAGACCCAGTTCTTC. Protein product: CASSLRLQETQFF.

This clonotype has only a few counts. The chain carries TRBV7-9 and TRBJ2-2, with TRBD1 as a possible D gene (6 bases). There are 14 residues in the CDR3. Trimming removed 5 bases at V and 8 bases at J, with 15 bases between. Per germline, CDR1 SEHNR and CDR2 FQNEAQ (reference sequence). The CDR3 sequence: CASSPGTPEGELFF. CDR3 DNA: TGTGCCAGCAGCCCTGGGACACCCGAGGGGGAGCTGTTTTTT. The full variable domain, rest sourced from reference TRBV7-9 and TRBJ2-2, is DTGVSQNPRHKITKRGQNVTFRCDPISEHNRLYWYRQTLGQGPEFLTYFQNEAQLEKSRLLSDRFSAERPKGSFSTLEIQRTEQGDSAMYLCASSPGTPEGELFFGEGSRLTVL.

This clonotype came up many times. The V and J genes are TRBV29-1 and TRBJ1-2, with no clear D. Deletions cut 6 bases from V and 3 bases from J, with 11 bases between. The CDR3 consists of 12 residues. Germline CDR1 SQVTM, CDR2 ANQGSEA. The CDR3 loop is CSVRVSYYGYTF. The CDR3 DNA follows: TGCAGCGTCCGCGTCAGCTACTATGGCTACACCTTC.

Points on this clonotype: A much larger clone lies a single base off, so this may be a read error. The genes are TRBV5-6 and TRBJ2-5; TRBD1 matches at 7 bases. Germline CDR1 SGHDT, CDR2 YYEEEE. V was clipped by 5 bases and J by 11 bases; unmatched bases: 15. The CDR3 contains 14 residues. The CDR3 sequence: CASRSDRVLGGQYF. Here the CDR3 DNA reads TGTGCCAGCAGAAGTGACAGGGTGCTTGGCGGGCAGTACTTC.

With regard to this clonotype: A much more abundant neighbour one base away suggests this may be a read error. CDR3: CASSLGGGLVSEQYF. The DNA of the CDR3 is TGTGCCAGCAGTCTTGGCGGGGGGTTGGTCAGTGAGCAGTACTTC. The chain combines TRBV27 with TRBJ2-5, with 8 bases fitting TRBD2. V lost 5 bases to trimming and J lost 11 bases; unmatched junction nucleotides: 16. The CDR3 totals 15 residues. Germline loops: CDR1 MNHEY, CDR2 SMNVEV (reference sequence).

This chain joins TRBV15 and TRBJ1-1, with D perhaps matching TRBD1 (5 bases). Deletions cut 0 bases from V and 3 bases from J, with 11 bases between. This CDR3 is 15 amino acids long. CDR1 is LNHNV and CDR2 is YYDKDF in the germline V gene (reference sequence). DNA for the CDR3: TGTGCCACCAGCAGAGATCCGAGGGGACACACTGAAGCTTTCTTT. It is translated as CATSRDPRGHTEAFF.

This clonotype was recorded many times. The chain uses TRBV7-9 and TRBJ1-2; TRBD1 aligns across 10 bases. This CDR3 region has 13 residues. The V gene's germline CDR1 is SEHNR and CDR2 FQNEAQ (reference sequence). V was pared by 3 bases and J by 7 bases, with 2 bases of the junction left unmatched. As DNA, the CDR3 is TGTGCCAGCAGCTTGACAGGGGGCGTTGGCTACACCTTC. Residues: CASSLTGGVGYTF.

The CDR3 here is CASSLEDGEKLFF. The CDR3 DNA reads as TGCGCCAGCAGCTTGGAGGATGGCGAAAAACTGTTTTTT. The chain recombines TRBV5-1 with TRBJ1-4; D call uncertain. Germline CDR1 and CDR2: SGHRS and YFSETQ. This CDR3 is 13 amino acids long. The ends were cut back, 0 bases at V and 8 bases at J, with 8 bases in the middle.

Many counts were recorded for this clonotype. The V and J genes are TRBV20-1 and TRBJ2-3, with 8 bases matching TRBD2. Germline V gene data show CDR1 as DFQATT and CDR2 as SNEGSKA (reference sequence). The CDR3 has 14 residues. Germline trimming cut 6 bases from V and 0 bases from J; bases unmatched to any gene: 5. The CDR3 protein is CSARSGGSTDTQYF. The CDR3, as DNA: TGCAGTGCACGGAGCGGGGGTAGCACAGATACGCAGTATTTT.

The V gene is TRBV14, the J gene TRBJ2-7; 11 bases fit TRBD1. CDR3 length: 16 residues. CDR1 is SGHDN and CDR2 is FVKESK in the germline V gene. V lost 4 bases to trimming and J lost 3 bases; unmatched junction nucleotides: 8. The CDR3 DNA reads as TGTGCCAGCAGCCTTCGGCCCGGGACAGGGGGCTACGAGCAGTACTTC. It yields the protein CASSLRPGTGGYEQYF.

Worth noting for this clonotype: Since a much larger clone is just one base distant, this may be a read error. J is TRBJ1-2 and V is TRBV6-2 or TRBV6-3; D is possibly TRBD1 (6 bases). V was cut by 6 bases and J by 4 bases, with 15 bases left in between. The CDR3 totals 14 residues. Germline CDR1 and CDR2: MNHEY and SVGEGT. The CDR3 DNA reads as TGTGCCAGCAGGCCACGGACAGTACGCTATGGCTACACCTTC. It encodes CASRPRTVRYGYTF.

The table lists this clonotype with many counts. CDR3 amino acids: CASSRTSSEETQYF. CDR3 DNA sequence: TGTGCCAGCAGCAGGACTAGCTCAGAAGAGACCCAGTACTTC. This sequence joins TRBV2 and TRBJ2-5; 8 bases are shared with TRBD2. This CDR3 comprises 14 residues. CDR1 is SNHLY, CDR2 FYNNEI, per germline. Trimming at V came to 6 bases and at J to 3 bases, leaving 6 bases not matched to a gene.

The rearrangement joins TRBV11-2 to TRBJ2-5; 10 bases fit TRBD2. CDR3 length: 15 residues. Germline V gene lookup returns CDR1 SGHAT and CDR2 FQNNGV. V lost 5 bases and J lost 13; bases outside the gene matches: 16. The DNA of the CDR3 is TGTGCCAGCAGCCCACTGATGCCAAGGGGACTAGCGACGTACTTC. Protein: CASSPLMPRGLATYF. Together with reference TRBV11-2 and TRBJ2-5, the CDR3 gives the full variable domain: EAGVAQSPRYKIIEKRQSVAFWCNPISGHATLYWYQQILGQGPKLLIQFQNNGVVDDSQLPKDRFSAERLKGVDSTLKIQPAKLEDSAVYLCASSPLMPRGLATYFGPGTRLLVL.

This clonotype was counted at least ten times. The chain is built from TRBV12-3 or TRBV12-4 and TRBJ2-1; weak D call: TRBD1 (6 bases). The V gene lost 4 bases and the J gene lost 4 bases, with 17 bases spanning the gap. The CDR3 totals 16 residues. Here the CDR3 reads CASSSFIGGPYNEQFF. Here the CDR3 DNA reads TGTGCCAGCAGTTCTTTTATAGGGGGTCCTTACAATGAGCAGTTCTTC.